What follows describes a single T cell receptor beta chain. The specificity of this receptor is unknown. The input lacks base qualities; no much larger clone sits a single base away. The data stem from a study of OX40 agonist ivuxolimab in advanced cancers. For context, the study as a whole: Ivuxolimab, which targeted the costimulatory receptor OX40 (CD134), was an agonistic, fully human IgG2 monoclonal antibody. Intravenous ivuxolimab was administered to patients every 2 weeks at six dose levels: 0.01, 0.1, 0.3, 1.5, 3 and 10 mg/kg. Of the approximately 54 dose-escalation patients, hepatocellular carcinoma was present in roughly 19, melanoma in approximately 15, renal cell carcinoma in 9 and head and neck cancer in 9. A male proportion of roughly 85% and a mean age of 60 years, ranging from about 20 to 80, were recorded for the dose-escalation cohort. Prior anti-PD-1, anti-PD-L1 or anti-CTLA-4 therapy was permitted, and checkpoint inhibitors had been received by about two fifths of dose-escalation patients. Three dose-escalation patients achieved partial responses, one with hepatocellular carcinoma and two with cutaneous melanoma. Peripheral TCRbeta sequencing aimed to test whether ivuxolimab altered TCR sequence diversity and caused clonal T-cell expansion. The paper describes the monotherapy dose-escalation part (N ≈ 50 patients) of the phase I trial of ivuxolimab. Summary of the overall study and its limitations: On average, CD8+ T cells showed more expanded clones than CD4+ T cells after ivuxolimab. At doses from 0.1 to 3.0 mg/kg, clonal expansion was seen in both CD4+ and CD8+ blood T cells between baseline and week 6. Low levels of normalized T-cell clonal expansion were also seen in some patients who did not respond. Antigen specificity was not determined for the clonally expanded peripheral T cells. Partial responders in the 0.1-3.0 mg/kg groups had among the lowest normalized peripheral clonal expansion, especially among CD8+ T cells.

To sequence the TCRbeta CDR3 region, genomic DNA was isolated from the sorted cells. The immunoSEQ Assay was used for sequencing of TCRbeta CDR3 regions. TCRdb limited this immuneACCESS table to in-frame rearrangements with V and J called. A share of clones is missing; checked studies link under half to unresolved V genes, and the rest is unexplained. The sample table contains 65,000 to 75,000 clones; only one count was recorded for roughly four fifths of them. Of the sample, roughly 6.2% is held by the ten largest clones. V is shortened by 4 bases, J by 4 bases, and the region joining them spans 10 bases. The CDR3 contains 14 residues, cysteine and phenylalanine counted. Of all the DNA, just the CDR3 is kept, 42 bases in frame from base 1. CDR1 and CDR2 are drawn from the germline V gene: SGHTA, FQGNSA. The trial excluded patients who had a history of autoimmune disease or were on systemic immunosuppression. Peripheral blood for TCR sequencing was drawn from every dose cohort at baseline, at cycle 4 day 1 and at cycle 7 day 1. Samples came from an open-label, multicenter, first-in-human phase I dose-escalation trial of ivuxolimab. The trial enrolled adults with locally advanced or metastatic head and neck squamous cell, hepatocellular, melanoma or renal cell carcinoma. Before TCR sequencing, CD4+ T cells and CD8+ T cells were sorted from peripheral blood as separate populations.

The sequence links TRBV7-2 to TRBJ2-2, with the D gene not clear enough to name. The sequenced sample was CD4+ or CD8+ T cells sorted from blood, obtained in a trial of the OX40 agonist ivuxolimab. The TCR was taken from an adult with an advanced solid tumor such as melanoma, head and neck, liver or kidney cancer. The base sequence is TGTGCCAGCAGCTCACTACAAGGCACCGGGGAGCTGTTTTTT. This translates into CASSSLQGTGELFF.